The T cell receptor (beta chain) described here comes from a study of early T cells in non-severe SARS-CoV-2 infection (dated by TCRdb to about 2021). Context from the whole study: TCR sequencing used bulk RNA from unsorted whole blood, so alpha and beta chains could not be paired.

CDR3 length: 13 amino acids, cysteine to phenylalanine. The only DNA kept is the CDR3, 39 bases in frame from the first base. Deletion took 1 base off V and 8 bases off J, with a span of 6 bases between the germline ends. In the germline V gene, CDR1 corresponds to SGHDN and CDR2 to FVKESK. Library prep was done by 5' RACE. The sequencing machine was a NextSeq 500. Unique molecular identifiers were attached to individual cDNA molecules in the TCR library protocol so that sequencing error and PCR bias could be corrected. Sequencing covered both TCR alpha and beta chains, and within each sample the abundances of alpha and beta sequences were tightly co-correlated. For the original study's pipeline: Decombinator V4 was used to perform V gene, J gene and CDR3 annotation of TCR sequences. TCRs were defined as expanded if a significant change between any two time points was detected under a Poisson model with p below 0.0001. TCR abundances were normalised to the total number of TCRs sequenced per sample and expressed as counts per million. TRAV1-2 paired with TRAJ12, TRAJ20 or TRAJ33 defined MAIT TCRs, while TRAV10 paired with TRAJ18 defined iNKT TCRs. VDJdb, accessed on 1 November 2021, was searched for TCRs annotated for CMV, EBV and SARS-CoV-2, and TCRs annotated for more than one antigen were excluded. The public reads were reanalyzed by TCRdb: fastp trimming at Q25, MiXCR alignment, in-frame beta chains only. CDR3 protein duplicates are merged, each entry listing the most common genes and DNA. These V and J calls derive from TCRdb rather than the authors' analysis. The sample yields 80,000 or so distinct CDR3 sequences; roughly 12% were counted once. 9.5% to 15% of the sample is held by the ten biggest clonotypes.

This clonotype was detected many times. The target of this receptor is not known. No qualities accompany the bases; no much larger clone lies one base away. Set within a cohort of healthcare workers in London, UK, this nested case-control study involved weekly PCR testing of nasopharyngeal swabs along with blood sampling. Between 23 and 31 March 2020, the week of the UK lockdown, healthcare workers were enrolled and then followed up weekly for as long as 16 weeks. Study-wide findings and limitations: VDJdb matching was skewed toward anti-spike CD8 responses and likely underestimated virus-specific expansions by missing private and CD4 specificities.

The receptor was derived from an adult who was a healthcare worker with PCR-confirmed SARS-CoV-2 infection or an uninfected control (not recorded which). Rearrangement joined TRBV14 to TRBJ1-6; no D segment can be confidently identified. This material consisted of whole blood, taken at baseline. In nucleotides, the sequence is TGTGCCAGCAGCCAAGTCCCGGATTCACCCCTCCACTTT. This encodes CASSQVPDSPLHF.